This T cell receptor (beta chain) appears in the sequencing data of a study of response to subunit inactivated influenza vaccine. Study observations and caveats: Each seasonal influenza vaccination, the authors suggested, recruits few new T cells.

This clonotype was observed a few times. Its antigen is not identified. With V trimmed by 0 bases and J by 2 bases, 11 bases remained unmatched. This CDR3 spans 18 amino acids. TCRdb reprocessed the RT-PCR reads via MiXCR and lists one record per CDR3 protein. The table records hundreds of thousands of distinct CDR3 sequences, around 20% of them present only once. V and J are TRBV12-3 or TRBV12-4 and TRBJ2-3; 7 nucleotides agree with TRBD1. This TCR was recovered from a man aged 45-60 years who received an inactivated influenza vaccine. Sequencing was performed on PBMCs from blood, taken more than 4 days after vaccination. CDR3 nucleotides: TGTGCCAGCAGTTTAGCGCAGGGCCGAGGGGGCTACACAGATACGCAGTATTTT. Protein product: CASSLAQGRGGYTDTQYF.